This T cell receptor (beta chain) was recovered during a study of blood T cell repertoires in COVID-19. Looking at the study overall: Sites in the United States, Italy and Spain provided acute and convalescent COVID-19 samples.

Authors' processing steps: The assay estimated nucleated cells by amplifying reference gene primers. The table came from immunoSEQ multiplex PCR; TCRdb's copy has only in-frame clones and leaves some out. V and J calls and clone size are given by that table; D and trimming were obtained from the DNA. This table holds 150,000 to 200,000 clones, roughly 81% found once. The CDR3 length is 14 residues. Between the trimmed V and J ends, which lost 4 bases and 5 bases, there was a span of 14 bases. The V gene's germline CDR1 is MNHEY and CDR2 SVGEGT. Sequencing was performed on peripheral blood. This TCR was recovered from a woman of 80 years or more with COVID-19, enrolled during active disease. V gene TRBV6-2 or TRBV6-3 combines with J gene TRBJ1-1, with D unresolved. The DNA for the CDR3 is TGTGCCAGCAGTTTACCTCGGAGAGGAACTGAAGCTTTCTTT. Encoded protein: CASSLPRRGTEAFF.